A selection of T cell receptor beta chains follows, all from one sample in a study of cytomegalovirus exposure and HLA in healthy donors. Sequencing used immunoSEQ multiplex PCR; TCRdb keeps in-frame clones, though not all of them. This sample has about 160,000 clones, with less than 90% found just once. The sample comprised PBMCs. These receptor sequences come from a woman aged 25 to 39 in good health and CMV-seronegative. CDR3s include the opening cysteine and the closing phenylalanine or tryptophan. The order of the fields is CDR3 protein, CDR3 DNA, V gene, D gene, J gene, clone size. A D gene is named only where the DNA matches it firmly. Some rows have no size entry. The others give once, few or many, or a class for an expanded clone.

CDR3aa: CASSTTGITEAFF
CDR3nt: TGTGCCAGCAGCACAACAGGGATCACTGAAGCTTTCTTT
v_gene: TRBV11-1
d_gene: -
j_gene: TRBJ1-1
abundance: many

CDR3aa: CASSVDRGLEQYF
CDR3nt: TGTGCCAGCAGCGTGGACAGGGGGCTCGAGCAGTACTTC
v_gene: TRBV5-5
d_gene: TRBD1
j_gene: TRBJ2-7
abundance: few

CDR3aa: CASSMTSSGNEQFF
CDR3nt: TGTGCCAGCAGCATGACTAGCTCGGGGAATGAGCAGTTCTTC
v_gene: TRBV7-3
d_gene: TRBD2
j_gene: TRBJ2-1
abundance: -

CDR3aa: CASSFQGSNQPQHF
CDR3nt: TGTGCCAGCAGCTTTCAGGGGTCCAATCAGCCCCAGCATTTT
v_gene: TRBV7-3
d_gene: -
j_gene: TRBJ1-5
abundance: -

CDR3aa: CSVEGLGQGYHEQYF
CDR3nt: TGCAGCGTTGAAGGACTAGGACAGGGTTACCACGAGCAGTACTTC
v_gene: TRBV29-1
d_gene: TRBD1
j_gene: TRBJ2-7
abundance: -

CDR3aa: CASSPPGQRTINTIYF
CDR3nt: TGTGCCAGCTCACCGCCGGGACAGCGGACGATAAACACCATATATTTT
v_gene: TRBV18
d_gene: TRBD1
j_gene: TRBJ1-3
abundance: -

CDR3aa: CAWTQSSSYEQYF
CDR3nt: TGTGCCTGGACACAGTCAAGCTCCTACGAGCAGTACTTC
v_gene: TRBV30
d_gene: -
j_gene: TRBJ2-7
abundance: -

CDR3aa: CASSQEERGTYNEQFF
CDR3nt: TGCGCCAGCAGCCAAGAAGAGCGGGGGACCTACAATGAGCAGTTCTTC
v_gene: TRBV4-1
d_gene: TRBD2
j_gene: TRBJ2-1
abundance: -

CDR3aa: CASSLGHAGNTIYF
CDR3nt: TGTGCCAGCAGCTTAGGCCATGCGGGAAACACCATATATTTT
v_gene: TRBV13
d_gene: -
j_gene: TRBJ1-3
abundance: -

CDR3aa: CASSHRDRVSGNTIYF
CDR3nt: TGCGCCAGCAGCCATCGGGACAGGGTATCTGGAAACACCATATATTTT
v_gene: TRBV4-1
d_gene: TRBD1
j_gene: TRBJ1-3
abundance: -

CDR3aa: CASSPSQETQYF
CDR3nt: TGTGCCAGCAGCCCCTCCCAAGAGACCCAGTACTTC
v_gene: TRBV7-9
d_gene: -
j_gene: TRBJ2-5
abundance: -

CDR3aa: CASSPQGVQETQYF
CDR3nt: TGTGCCAGCTCACCACAGGGGGTACAAGAGACCCAGTACTTC
v_gene: TRBV18
d_gene: -
j_gene: TRBJ2-5
abundance: few

CDR3aa: CSVEKEEEGGNAYSNQPQHF
CDR3nt: TGCAGCGTTGAAAAAGAAGAGGAAGGGGGGAACGCGTATAGCAATCAGCCCCAGCATTTT
v_gene: TRBV29-1
d_gene: -
j_gene: TRBJ1-5
abundance: -

CDR3aa: CASSWGTAQETQYF
CDR3nt: TGTGCCAGCAGCTGGGGGACTGCTCAAGAGACCCAGTACTTC
v_gene: TRBV7-9
d_gene: -
j_gene: TRBJ2-5
abundance: -

CDR3aa: CASTVKGRGLFF
CDR3nt: TGTGCCAGCACCGTAAAGGGGCGAGGACTGTTTTTT
v_gene: TRBV5-6
d_gene: -
j_gene: TRBJ1-4
abundance: few

CDR3aa: CASSTGGSSYEQYF
CDR3nt: TGTGCCAGCAGTACAGGGGGCTCCTCCTACGAGCAGTACTTC
v_gene: TRBV6-5
d_gene: TRBD1
j_gene: TRBJ2-7
abundance: -

CDR3aa: CASSVGTVATNEKLFF
CDR3nt: TGTGCCAGCAGCGTGGGGACCGTTGCAACTAATGAAAAACTGTTTTTT
v_gene: TRBV9
d_gene: -
j_gene: TRBJ1-4
abundance: -

CDR3aa: CASSPIWDQSYEQYF
CDR3nt: TGTGCCAGCAGTCCCATATGGGATCAGAGCTACGAGCAGTACTTC
v_gene: TRBV6-5
d_gene: -
j_gene: TRBJ2-7
abundance: -

CDR3aa: CASKPSQGSSPLHF
CDR3nt: TGTGCCAGCAAACCCTCTCAGGGGAGCTCACCCCTCCACTTT
v_gene: TRBV6-5
d_gene: -
j_gene: TRBJ1-6
abundance: -

CDR3aa: CASRSGYEQYF
CDR3nt: TGTGCCAGCAGAAGCGGGTACGAGCAGTACTTC
v_gene: TRBV27
d_gene: -
j_gene: TRBJ2-7
abundance: -

CDR3aa: CASSLRGSQPQHF
CDR3nt: TGTGCCAGCAGCTTGCGGGGCAGTCAGCCCCAGCATTTT
v_gene: TRBV7-2
d_gene: -
j_gene: TRBJ1-5
abundance: -

CDR3aa: CASSPTENTEAFF
CDR3nt: TGTGCCAGCAGCCCAACTGAGAACACTGAAGCTTTCTTT
v_gene: TRBV11-2
d_gene: -
j_gene: TRBJ1-1
abundance: -

CDR3aa: CASSYSKQGREQYF
CDR3nt: TGTGCCAGCAGTTACTCGAAACAGGGACGGGAGCAGTACTTC
v_gene: TRBV6-5
d_gene: -
j_gene: TRBJ2-7
abundance: -

CDR3aa: CASSVIGTGESQPQHF
CDR3nt: TGTGCCAGCAGTGTGATCGGGACAGGGGAGAGCCAGCCCCAGCATTTT
v_gene: TRBV27
d_gene: TRBD1
j_gene: TRBJ1-5
abundance: -

CDR3aa: CASTSGGTNYEQYF
CDR3nt: TGTGCCAGCACCTCCGGCGGGACTAACTACGAGCAGTACTTC
v_gene: TRBV7-8
d_gene: TRBD2
j_gene: TRBJ2-7
abundance: once

CDR3aa: CASSVPGRRWGYTF
CDR3nt: TGTGCCAGCAGTGTCCCAGGCAGGCGGTGGGGCTACACCTTC
v_gene: TRBV7-2
d_gene: -
j_gene: TRBJ1-2
abundance: few

CDR3aa: CASSYSDVQGEAFF
CDR3nt: TGTGCCAGCAGTTACTCAGATGTTCAGGGTGAAGCTTTCTTT
v_gene: TRBV6-5
d_gene: -
j_gene: TRBJ1-1
abundance: -

CDR3aa: CASSGENRGTKDHEQYF
CDR3nt: TGTGCCAGCAGTGGAGAAAACAGGGGAACCAAGGACCACGAGCAGTACTTC
v_gene: TRBV25-1
d_gene: TRBD1
j_gene: TRBJ2-7
abundance: -

CDR3aa: CASSPGTSGMSEQYF
CDR3nt: TGTGCCAGCAGTCCCGGGACTAGCGGGATGTCCGAGCAGTACTTC
v_gene: TRBV27
d_gene: TRBD2
j_gene: TRBJ2-7
abundance: -

CDR3aa: CATGGADSYEQYF
CDR3nt: TGTGCCACCGGTGGGGCGGACTCCTACGAGCAGTACTTC
v_gene: TRBV10-3
d_gene: -
j_gene: TRBJ2-7
abundance: -

CDR3aa: CASSLGRNGYTF
CDR3nt: TGTGCCAGCAGCTTGGGACGGAATGGCTACACCTTC
v_gene: TRBV5-6
d_gene: -
j_gene: TRBJ1-2
abundance: -

CDR3aa: CASSSLRPGGGYTF
CDR3nt: TGTGCCAGCAGCTCTCTAAGACCAGGGGGAGGCTACACCTTC
v_gene: TRBV11-2
d_gene: TRBD1
j_gene: TRBJ1-2
abundance: -

CDR3aa: CATRVRGSSTDTQYF
CDR3nt: TGTGCCACCAGGGTAAGGGGGTCTAGCACAGATACGCAGTATTTT
v_gene: TRBV15
d_gene: -
j_gene: TRBJ2-3
abundance: -

CDR3aa: CASSGIKDSYYEQYF
CDR3nt: TGCGCCAGCAGCGGAATAAAGGACAGCTACTACGAGCAGTACTTC
v_gene: TRBV5-1
d_gene: -
j_gene: TRBJ2-7
abundance: -

CDR3aa: CASSSGGIREAFF
CDR3nt: TGTGCCAGCAGTTCTGGCGGGATACGTGAAGCTTTCTTT
v_gene: TRBV6-6
d_gene: -
j_gene: TRBJ1-1
abundance: once

CDR3aa: CAWSLVENTIYF
CDR3nt: TGTGCCTGGAGTTTGGTGGAAAACACCATATATTTT
v_gene: TRBV30
d_gene: -
j_gene: TRBJ1-3
abundance: -

CDR3aa: CASREGANEQYF
CDR3nt: TGTGCCAGTAGGGAGGGGGCCAACGAGCAGTACTTC
v_gene: TRBV19
d_gene: -
j_gene: TRBJ2-7
abundance: once

CDR3aa: CASSEARTSGGSTDTQYF
CDR3nt: TGTGCCAGCAGTGAGGCCCGGACTAGCGGGGGGAGCACAGATACGCAGTATTTT
v_gene: TRBV6-1
d_gene: TRBD2
j_gene: TRBJ2-3
abundance: -

CDR3aa: CARRGGSSNSEQYF
CDR3nt: TGTGCCCGGAGGGGCGGGAGTTCGAACTCCGAGCAGTACTTC
v_gene: TRBV30
d_gene: TRBD2
j_gene: TRBJ2-7
abundance: -

CDR3aa: CASRMTSGRGFEQFF
CDR3nt: TGTGCCAGCAGGATGACTAGCGGGAGAGGGTTTGAGCAGTTCTTC
v_gene: TRBV7-2
d_gene: TRBD2
j_gene: TRBJ2-1
abundance: -

CDR3aa: CASSYRQLNTGELFF
CDR3nt: TGTGCCAGCAGTTACCGGCAACTTAACACCGGGGAGCTGTTTTTT
v_gene: TRBV6-5
d_gene: -
j_gene: TRBJ2-2
abundance: -

CDR3aa: CASRKDSLGTEAFF
CDR3nt: TGTGCCAGCAGGAAGGACAGCCTGGGCACTGAAGCTTTCTTT
v_gene: TRBV6-4
d_gene: -
j_gene: TRBJ1-1
abundance: -

CDR3aa: CASSLQINRGIQPQHF
CDR3nt: TGTGCCAGCAGCTTGCAGATAAACAGGGGGATTCAGCCCCAGCATTTT
v_gene: TRBV5-6
d_gene: TRBD1
j_gene: TRBJ1-5
abundance: -

CDR3aa: CASSFWPNTEAFF
CDR3nt: TGTGCCAGCAGTTTTTGGCCGAACACTGAAGCTTTCTTT
v_gene: TRBV27
d_gene: -
j_gene: TRBJ1-1
abundance: -

CDR3aa: CASSFRTDKYF
CDR3nt: TGTGCCAGCAGTTTCCGGACAGACAAGTACTTC
v_gene: TRBV28
d_gene: -
j_gene: TRBJ2-4
abundance: -

CDR3aa: CASSSQGPGELFF
CDR3nt: TGTGCCAGCAGCTCACAGGGTCCCGGGGAGCTGTTTTTT
v_gene: TRBV7-9
d_gene: -
j_gene: TRBJ2-2
abundance: few

CDR3aa: CASSLWWDENNEQFF
CDR3nt: TGTGCCAGCAGTTTATGGTGGGACGAGAACAATGAGCAGTTCTTC
v_gene: TRBV28
d_gene: -
j_gene: TRBJ2-1
abundance: -

CDR3aa: CASSMSRGGQPQHF
CDR3nt: TGTGCCAGTAGTATGAGCAGGGGTGGTCAGCCCCAGCATTTT
v_gene: TRBV19
d_gene: -
j_gene: TRBJ1-5
abundance: -

CDR3aa: CASSQDPGFSGNTIYF
CDR3nt: TGTGCCAGCAGCCAAGATCCCGGGTTCTCTGGAAACACCATATATTTT
v_gene: TRBV4-2
d_gene: -
j_gene: TRBJ1-3
abundance: -

CDR3aa: CASSLDTGALGAGDEQFF
CDR3nt: TGCGCCAGCAGCCTTGATACAGGGGCCTTGGGGGCAGGGGATGAGCAGTTCTTC
v_gene: TRBV5-1
d_gene: TRBD1
j_gene: TRBJ2-1
abundance: once

CDR3aa: CASRGGSSNQPQHF
CDR3nt: TGTGCCAGCCGAGGGGGCTCGAGCAATCAGCCCCAGCATTTT
v_gene: TRBV27
d_gene: TRBD1
j_gene: TRBJ1-5
abundance: few

CDR3aa: CASSPRQETYGYTF
CDR3nt: TGCGCCAGCAGCCCGAGACAGGAAACCTATGGCTACACCTTC
v_gene: TRBV4-3
d_gene: -
j_gene: TRBJ1-2
abundance: -

CDR3aa: CAWLRTNSYEQYF
CDR3nt: TGTGCCTGGCTACGGACCAATTCCTACGAGCAGTACTTC
v_gene: TRBV30
d_gene: -
j_gene: TRBJ2-7
abundance: once

CDR3aa: CASSLGPTGIGYTF
CDR3nt: TGTGCCAGCAGTTTGGGCCCCACAGGGATTGGCTACACCTTC
v_gene: TRBV6-5
d_gene: -
j_gene: TRBJ1-2
abundance: -

CDR3aa: CASSIEAGGFTGELFF
CDR3nt: TGTGCCAGTAGTATAGAGGCAGGGGGGTTCACCGGGGAGCTGTTTTTT
v_gene: TRBV19
d_gene: -
j_gene: TRBJ2-2
abundance: once

CDR3aa: CASSFGRRLDVYEQYF
CDR3nt: TGTGCCAGCAGCTTCGGTCGCAGACTGGATGTCTACGAGCAGTACTTC
v_gene: TRBV5-6
d_gene: -
j_gene: TRBJ2-7
abundance: -

CDR3aa: CASSPLQETQYF
CDR3nt: TGTGCCAGCAGTCCACTTCAAGAGACCCAGTACTTC
v_gene: TRBV28
d_gene: -
j_gene: TRBJ2-5
abundance: -

CDR3aa: CASSYLAGGPAGELFF
CDR3nt: TGTGCCAGCAGTTATTTGGCGGGGGGGCCGGCCGGGGAGCTGTTTTTT
v_gene: TRBV6-5
d_gene: TRBD2
j_gene: TRBJ2-2
abundance: -

CDR3aa: CASSELPQPQHF
CDR3nt: TGTGCCAGCAGTGAGTTGCCGCAGCCCCAGCATTTT
v_gene: TRBV6-1
d_gene: -
j_gene: TRBJ1-5
abundance: -